These 21 T cell receptor beta chains were all obtained from the same sample, sequenced in a study of shared clonotypes between healthy human individuals. CD8 cells regarded as naive lacked CD45RO, were positively chosen for CCR7, and omitted terminally differentiated effector memory CD45RA+ cells. TCRdb's table, derived via immunoSEQ multiplex PCR, lists solely in-frame clones and lacks some. The sample lists about 2 million clones; about 95% were seen once. Sequenced material: naive CD8+ T cells sorted from blood. These receptors all stem from a man aged 18 to 30 in good health.

V and J are TRBV6-5 and TRBJ2-1; D not resolved. The germline V gene encodes CDR1 MNHEY and CDR2 SVGAGI. The CDR3 spans 10 residues. V was clipped by 6 bases and J by 8 bases, with 5 bases between them. The CDR3 DNA is TGTGCCAGCAGCAGAGATGAGCAGTTCTTC. Translating gives CASSRDEQFF.

The V gene is TRBV6-6, the J gene TRBJ2-7; 9 positions agree with TRBD1. Germline lookup yields CDR1 MNHNY and CDR2 SVGAGI (reference sequence). With V trimmed by 6 bases and J by 5 bases, 5 bases remained unmatched. This CDR3 has 13 amino acids. DNA of the CDR3: TGTGCCAGCAGCCCGACAGGGGGGAACGAGCAGTACTTC. Protein: CASSPTGGNEQYF.

This clone appeared a few times. The rearrangement joins TRBV25-1 to TRBJ1-2; D uncertain. The CDR3 is made up of 12 amino acids. CDR1 is MGHDK and CDR2 is SYGVNS in the germline V gene. V was clipped by 8 bases and J by 4 bases, with 11 bases between them. This CDR3 reads CASRVGSYGYTF. As DNA, the CDR3 is TGTGCCAGCCGCGTAGGGAGCTATGGCTACACCTTC.

DNA for the CDR3: TGCGCCAGCAGCCCCACAGTCATGAACACTGAAGCTTTCTTT. Translated, it gives CASSPTVMNTEAFF. V is TRBV4-1 and J is TRBJ1-1; D is unclear. Germline CDR1 and CDR2: MGHRA and YSYEKL. V was cut by 4 bases and J by 0 bases, with 9 bases left in between. CDR3 length: 14 residues.

Comments on this clone: This sample includes further DNA sequences coding for the same CDR3. This chain uses TRBV18 with TRBJ2-7; D remains unclear. The V and J ends lost 2 bases and 0 bases respectively, with 5 bases between them. Per germline, CDR1 KGHSH and CDR2 LQKENI. This CDR3 spans 13 amino acids. CDR3 in DNA: TGTGCCAGCTCACCAGGAAACTCCTACGAGCAGTACTTC. Protein product: CASSPGNSYEQYF.

The V gene is TRBV2, the J gene TRBJ2-5; TRBD1 might be the D (6 bases). This CDR3 has 18 amino acids. The germline gives CDR1 SNHLY, CDR2 FYNNEI. V lost 1 base and J lost 2, with 20 bases in between. The CDR3 protein is CASSEGVIGDKTQETQYF. The CDR3 DNA is TGTGCCAGCAGTGAAGGGGTAATCGGGGACAAAACACAAGAGACCCAGTACTTC.

The chain is built from TRBV5-5 and TRBJ1-2; 12 nucleotides agree with TRBD1. Germline lookup yields CDR1 SGHKS and CDR2 YYEKEE (reference sequence). With 4 bases clipped from V and 4 bases from J, the junction kept 8 bases outside the gene matches. The CDR3 loop spans 16 amino acids. The CDR3 DNA reads TGTGCCAGCAGCCCAGGGACAGGGGGCCTCCCCTATGGCTACACCTTC. It encodes CASSPGTGGLPYGYTF.

This rearrangement joins TRBV27 to TRBJ2-5; TRBD2 agrees at 8 bases. The CDR3 is made up of 14 amino acids. V gave up 9 bases and J gave up 4 bases; unmatched junction bases: 10. Germline V gene sequence: CDR1 MNHEY, CDR2 SMNVEV (reference sequence). The CDR3 here is CASCRVAGGETQYF. The CDR3 nucleotides read TGTGCCAGTTGTAGGGTGGCGGGGGGAGAGACCCAGTACTTC.

The CDR3 DNA reads as TGTGCCAGCAGCTTCGGGGGAGAAGACAATGAGCAGTTCTTC. As protein: CASSFGGEDNEQFF. The rearrangement links TRBV11-3 to TRBJ2-1, with a weak D call TRBD2 (6 bases). Trimming pared 3 bases from V and 5 bases from J, leaving 11 bases between. Per the germline V gene, CDR1 is SGHNT and CDR2 is YENEEA. CDR3 length: 14 residues.

The CDR3 DNA sequence: TGTGCCAGCAGCTTAGGCCCTCTCAAAGGGGCCAAAAACATTCAGTACTTC. It encodes CASSLGPLKGAKNIQYF. This rearrangement joins TRBV11-2 to TRBJ2-4; unclear D gene. There are 17 residues in the CDR3. Germline V gene sequence: CDR1 SGHAT, CDR2 FQNNGV. V gave up 1 base and J gave up 1 base, with 14 bases separating them.

This clone was seen only once. V and J are TRBV25-1 and TRBJ1-2; weak D call: TRBD1 (5 bases). Germline V gene sequence: CDR1 MGHDK, CDR2 SYGVNS. Trimming removed 7 bases from V and 7 bases from J, with 16 bases in between. The CDR3 length is 13 residues. The CDR3 DNA reads as TGTGCCAGCACTGGTAGTGGGGCCACTGGCTACACCTTC. Residues: CASTGSGATGYTF.

Concerning this clone itself: Other DNA sequences in the sample encode the same CDR3. The V and J genes are TRBV7-9 and TRBJ1-1; D is undetermined. Germline V gene sequence: CDR1 SEHNR, CDR2 FQNEAQ (reference sequence). The CDR3 is made up of 12 amino acids. The V end was cut by 5 bases, the J end by 0 bases, with 4 bases between. CDR3: CASSLLNTEAFF. DNA for the CDR3: TGTGCCAGCAGCCTTTTGAACACTGAAGCTTTCTTT.

The J gene is TRBJ2-1, the V gene TRBV30; 7 positions match TRBD2. From germline, CDR1 is GTSNPN and CDR2 SVGIG (reference sequence). After removal of 2 bases from V and 10 bases from J, the junction contained 8 bases not matched to a gene. The CDR3 length is 13 residues. The CDR3, as DNA: TGTGCCTGGAGTCCTCAAGCGGGGACCGAGCAGTTCTTC. This gives the protein CAWSPQAGTEQFF.

This rearrangement joins TRBV27 to TRBJ2-3; no reliable D call. Germline V gives CDR1 MNHEY, CDR2 SMNVEV (reference sequence). CDR3 length: 13 residues. V was pared by 4 bases and J by 2 bases, with 7 bases between. CDR3 DNA: TGTGCCAGCAGTTCACACTCCACAGATACGCAGTATTTT. This sequence encodes CASSSHSTDTQYF.

The J gene is TRBJ2-7, the V gene TRBV28; D gene ambiguous. This CDR3 spans 12 amino acids. CDR1 is MDHEN, CDR2 SYDVKM, per germline. V shed 6 bases and J shed 4 bases, with 10 bases lying between them. The CDR3 coding sequence is TGTGCCAGCAGGGAAACGGGTTACGAGCAGTACTTC. The encoded protein is CASRETGYEQYF.

V gene TRBV6-5 combines with J gene TRBJ1-6; D uncertain. The CDR3 runs 15 residues. V lost 1 base and J 8 bases, leaving 12 bases between the germline ends. Germline loops: CDR1 MNHEY, CDR2 SVGAGI. As DNA, the CDR3 is TGTGCCAGCAGTTACTTGGGTCCCGGGGATTCACCCCTCCACTTT. Protein product: CASSYLGPGDSPLHF.

This clone was counted once. At the DNA level, this CDR3 is encoded by other sequences in the same sample as well. The V call is TRBV5-5, the J call TRBJ2-7; no clear D gene. This CDR3 contains 14 residues. Per germline, CDR1 SGHKS and CDR2 YYEKEE (reference sequence). Deletions cut 0 bases from V and 0 bases from J, with 7 bases between. DNA for the CDR3: TGTGCCAGCAGCTTGGGCGGAGACTCCTACGAGCAGTACTTC. Amino acids: CASSLGGDSYEQYF.

The chain has TRBV13 and TRBJ1-2; 7 nucleotides align to TRBD1. V lost 0 bases to trimming and J lost 6 bases; unmatched junction nucleotides: 7. CDR1 is PRHDT, CDR2 FYEKMQ, per germline (reference sequence). The CDR3 loop spans 15 amino acids. CDR3 bases: TGTGCCAGCAGCTTAGGCCACAGGGGTTTGGATGGCTACACCTTC. Translating it yields CASSLGHRGLDGYTF.

Note on this clone: Other nucleotide sequences in the sample specify the same CDR3. The chain links TRBV19 to TRBJ2-7; tentatively, D is TRBD2 (6 bases). Germline V lookup: CDR1 LNHDA, CDR2 SQIVND (reference sequence). V lost 3 bases and J 0 bases, leaving 9 bases between the germline ends. The CDR3 covers 14 residues. The CDR3 DNA sequence: TGTGCCAGTAGTATCGCGGGATACTCCTACGAGCAGTACTTC. Translated: CASSIAGYSYEQYF.

The V call is TRBV19, the J call TRBJ2-7; 8 bases line up with TRBD1. The CDR3 is 15 residues long. V dropped 5 bases and J dropped 2; count of bases not matched to a gene: 8. Germline V gives CDR1 LNHDA, CDR2 SQIVND (reference sequence). CDR3 sequence (DNA): TGTGCCAGTAGTCCCCGACAGGGGCCCACCTACGAGCAGTACTTC. This codes for CASSPRQGPTYEQYF.

This rearrangement joins TRBV27 to TRBJ2-5, with D possibly being TRBD1 (6 bases). V gave up 1 base and J gave up 3 bases, with 9 bases separating them. The germline V gene encodes CDR1 MNHEY and CDR2 SMNVEV (reference sequence). The CDR3 runs 14 residues. CDR3 in DNA: TGTGCCAGCAGTTTATTCCGGACAGAAGAGACCCAGTACTTC. It translates to CASSLFRTEETQYF.